This TCR beta chain was observed in a study of shared clonotypes between healthy human individuals. Study context: Used for every donor were three CD4 naive, three CD4 memory, two CD8 naive and one CD8 memory plate. Findings and caveats of the study: Sharing across four donors was highest in naive CD4 (around 5%) and lowest in memory CD8 (roughly 0.4%).

Concerning this clone: Its specificity is unknown.

An assay was performed, and its level was deep. Sequencing used immunoSEQ multiplex PCR; TCRdb keeps in-frame clones, though not all of them. The table lists approximately 2,200,000 clones, around 93% of them singletons. Selected positively for CCR7 and CD45RO-negative, naive CD8 cells excluded terminally differentiated effector memory CD45RA+ cells. The source of this sequence is a young man in good health. Some clones in this sample may be carry-over from other donors' samples. Sequenced material: naive CD8+ T cells from PBMCs.

The DNA for the CDR3 is TGTGCCAGCAGCTACCAAAACCCACTAGCGGGAGTCAAAAACATTCAGTACTTC. This sequence encodes CASSYQNPLAGVKNIQYF. The chain is built from TRBV7-3 and TRBJ2-4; 11 bases agree with TRBD2. The trim removed 4 bases at V and 3 bases at J, leaving 11 bases unmatched. The CDR3 consists of 18 residues. The germline V gene encodes CDR1 SGHTA and CDR2 FQGTGA. The entire variable domain, with the rest obtained from reference TRBV7-3 and TRBJ2-4, is as follows: GAGVSQTPSNKVTEKGKYVELRCDPISGHTALYWYRQSLGQGPEFLIYFQGTGAADDSGLPNDRFFAVRPEGSVSTLKIQRTERGDSAVYLCASSYQNPLAGVKNIQYFGAGTRLSVL.